This paragraph reports one TCR beta chain. Its matching antigen is unknown. The germline V gene has CDR1 MNHNS and CDR2 SASEGT. The CDR3 spans 14 residues. V lost 0 bases to trimming and J lost 4 bases, with 9 bases between them. This entry is derived from a study of shared clonotypes between healthy human individuals. Study-wide results and caveats: The naive CD4 repertoires of a few donors were compared, and roughly 5% of clonotypes were shared.

TCRdb's table, derived via immunoSEQ multiplex PCR, lists solely in-frame clones and lacks some. The sample holds about 2.4 million clones, 93% seen once. V is TRBV6-1 and J is TRBJ2-5; unclear D gene. The TCR sequence derives from a man aged 18-30 years in good health. Some clones in this sample may be carry-over from other donors' samples. Sequencing was carried out using naive CD4+ T cells from PBMCs. As to subset: CD45RA+ positively selected. The CDR3 is CASSEAWWGETQYF. In DNA form, the CDR3 reads TGTGCCAGCAGTGAAGCGTGGTGGGGAGAGACCCAGTACTTC.